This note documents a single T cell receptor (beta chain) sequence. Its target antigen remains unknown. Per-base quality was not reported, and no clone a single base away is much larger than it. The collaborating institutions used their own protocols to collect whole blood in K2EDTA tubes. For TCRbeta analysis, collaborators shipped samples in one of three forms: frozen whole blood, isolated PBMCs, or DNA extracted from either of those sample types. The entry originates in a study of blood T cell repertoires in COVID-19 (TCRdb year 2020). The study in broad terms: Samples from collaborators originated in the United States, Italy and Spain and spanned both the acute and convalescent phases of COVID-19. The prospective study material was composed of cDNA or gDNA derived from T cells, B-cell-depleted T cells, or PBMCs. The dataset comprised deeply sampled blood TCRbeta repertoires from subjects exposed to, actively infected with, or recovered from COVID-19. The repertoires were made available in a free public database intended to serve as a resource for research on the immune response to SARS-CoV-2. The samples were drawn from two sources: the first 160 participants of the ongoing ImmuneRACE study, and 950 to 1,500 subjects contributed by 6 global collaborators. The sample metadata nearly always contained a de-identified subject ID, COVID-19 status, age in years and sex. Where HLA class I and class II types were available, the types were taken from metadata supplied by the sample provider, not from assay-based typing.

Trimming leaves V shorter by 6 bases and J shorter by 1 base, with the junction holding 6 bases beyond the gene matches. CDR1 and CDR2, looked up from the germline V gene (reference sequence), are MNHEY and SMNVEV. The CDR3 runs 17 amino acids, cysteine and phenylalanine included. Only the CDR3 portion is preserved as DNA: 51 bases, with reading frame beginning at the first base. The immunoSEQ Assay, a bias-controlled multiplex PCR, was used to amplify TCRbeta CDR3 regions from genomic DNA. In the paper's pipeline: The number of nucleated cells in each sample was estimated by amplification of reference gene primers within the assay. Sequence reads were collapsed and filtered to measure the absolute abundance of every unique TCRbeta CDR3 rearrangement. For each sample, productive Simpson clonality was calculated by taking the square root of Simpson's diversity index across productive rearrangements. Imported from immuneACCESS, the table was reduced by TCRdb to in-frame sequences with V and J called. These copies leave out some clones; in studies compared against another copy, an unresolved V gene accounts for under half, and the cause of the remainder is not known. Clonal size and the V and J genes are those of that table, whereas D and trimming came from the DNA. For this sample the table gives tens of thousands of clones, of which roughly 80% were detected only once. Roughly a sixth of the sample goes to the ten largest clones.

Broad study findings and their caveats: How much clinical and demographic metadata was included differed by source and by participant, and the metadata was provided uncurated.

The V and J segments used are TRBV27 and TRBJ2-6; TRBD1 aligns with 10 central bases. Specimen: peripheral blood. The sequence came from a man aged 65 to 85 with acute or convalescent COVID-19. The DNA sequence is TGTGCCAGCAGGAACCGGGACAGGGGATCTGGGGCCAACGTCCTGACTTTC. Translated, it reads CASRNRDRGSGANVLTF.